A selection of T cell receptor beta chains follows, all from one sample in a study of T cell repertoires in cytomegalovirus infection. TCRdb fed the reads into MiXCR, producing one record per CDR3 protein. This sample carries about 130,000 distinct CDR3 sequences, 7% to 10% of them seen once, and the ten largest clones take 9.5% to 13%. Sequenced: PBMCs. These receptors all come from a human donor in good health (CMV status not recorded). Some clones in this sample may be carry-over from other donors' samples. Both conserved end residues are part of each CDR3. The D gene is left open where the match is weak. Size values are once, few and many counts, or a class for expanded clones, and some rows have none.

TRBD1,TRBJ2-1,many,TRBV6-2/TRBV6-3,TGTGCCAGCAGCCCCGGGACAGCCAATGAGCAGTTCTTC,CASSPGTANEQFF
-,TRBJ2-7,many,TRBV29-1,TGCAGCGTTGAGGACACAGACTCCTACGAGCAGTACTTC,CSVEDTDSYEQYF
-,TRBJ2-2,few,TRBV5-4,TGTGCCAGCGCCCGAAGGGATAACACCGGGGAGCTGTTTTTT,CASARRDNTGELFF
-,TRBJ1-2,many,TRBV12-3/TRBV12-4,TGTGCCAGCAGTTTCTCGACGGGGGCAGGGGACACCTTC,CASSFSTGAGDTF
TRBD1,TRBJ1-5,few,TRBV7-3,TGTGCCAGCAGCGCCGGGACAGGGAATCAGCCCCAGCATTTT,CASSAGTGNQPQHF
TRBD1,TRBJ1-2,many,TRBV25-1,TGTGCCAGCAGTGACAGGGGGCCCTATGGCTACACCTTC,CASSDRGPYGYTF
-,TRBJ2-5,many,TRBV28,TGTGCCAGCAGTTTTCTCGGGTATCAAGAGACCCAGTACTTC,CASSFLGYQETQYF
TRBD1,TRBJ1-3,many,TRBV29-1,TGCAGCGTTGAGGCCGGGACAGCCAAGCCAGGATCCTCTGGAAACACCATATATTTT,CSVEAGTAKPGSSGNTIYF
-,TRBJ2-7,-,TRBV5-6,TGTGCCAGCAGCGCGACAGGGAGGTACGAGCAGTACTTC,CASSATGRYEQYF
TRBD2,TRBJ2-7,few,TRBV20-1,TGCAGTGCTAAAAGTGCGGGGGTCTCCTCCTACGAGCAGTACTTC,CSAKSAGVSSYEQYF
-,TRBJ2-7,-,TRBV9,TGTGCCAGCAGCATTGGGACCCAACCTACCTACGAGCAGTACTTC,CASSIGTQPTYEQYF
-,TRBJ1-5,many,TRBV19,TGTGCCAGTACCGAGGCGACATACCCCTATCAGCCCCAGCATTTT,CASTEATYPYQPQHF
-,TRBJ1-1,many,TRBV7-9,TGTGCCAGCAGCTCCCCGCTGAGGACCACTGAAGCTTTCTTT,CASSSPLRTTEAFF
-,TRBJ1-5,few,TRBV18,TGTGCCAGCTCATCCTCACAGGACCAGCCCCAGCATTTT,CASSSSQDQPQHF
TRBD1,TRBJ1-1,many,TRBV29-1,TGCAGCGGCCGGGACAGGGGCGGGGGCGTATCTAGCAACACTGAAGCTTTCTTT,CSGRDRGGGVSSNTEAFF
-,TRBJ1-2,few,TRBV9,TGTGCCAGCAGCCTCCCTGGACGGTACTATGGCTACACCTTC,CASSLPGRYYGYTF
-,TRBJ2-1,many,TRBV7-2,TGTGCCAGCAGCTTAGCCACCAGAGTCTACAATGAGCAGTTCTTC,CASSLATRVYNEQFF
TRBD2,TRBJ2-1,many,TRBV4-2,TGTGCCAGCAGCCTCGCTTCTAGCGGGGGGCCGCACAATGAGCAGTTCTTC,CASSLASSGGPHNEQFF
-,TRBJ1-6,many,TRBV19,TGTGCCAGTAGTCAAGGGGATGGCGATTCACCCCTCCACTTT,CASSQGDGDSPLHF
TRBD1,TRBJ1-1,many,TRBV7-8,TGTGCCAGCAGCATGACAGGGGGAAACACTGAAGCTTTCTTT,CASSMTGGNTEAFF